What follows is one T cell receptor (beta chain) and its context. Its antigen remains unidentified. These data come from a study of shared clonotypes between healthy human individuals. Study-wide results and caveats: Naive subsets generally exceeded memory subsets in estimated richness. Compared with clonotypes that all four donors shared, non-shared clonotypes had lower generation probabilities.

Each subset's genomic DNA was shared equally among a number of immunoSEQ plates. The assay was immunoSEQ multiplex PCR, and TCRdb's table has in-frame clones only and misses some. This table has 2.5 million or so clones, about 92% appearing once. From germline, CDR1 is MDHEN and CDR2 SYDVKM. This CDR3 region has 14 residues. Germline trimming cut 6 bases from V and 8 bases from J; bases unmatched to any gene: 6. This rearrangement joins TRBV28 to TRBJ2-1; TRBD1 matches at 11 bases. Sequencing used naive CD4+ T cells sorted from blood. The subset here: CD45RA+ positively selected. This receptor was taken from a young man in good health. The CDR3 coding sequence is TGTGCCAGCAGGCGGACAGGGGGCTGGGATGAGCAGTTCTTC. It is translated as CASRRTGGWDEQFF.